Below are 4 T cell receptor beta chains sequenced from a single sample in a study of cytomegalovirus exposure and HLA in healthy donors (dated by TCRdb to 2016 to 2017). Libraries came from the immunoSEQ multiplex PCR assay. The multiplex PCR relied on a mix of 60 forward primers for TCR Vbeta segments and 13 reverse primers for TCR Jbeta segments. TCRdb took this table from immuneACCESS and kept in-frame rearrangements with V and J called. Such tables lack part of the clones; where checked against another copy, unresolved V genes explain under half of the gap, and the rest is unexplained. In all, the sample holds around 140,000 clones, and about 61% of those were seen once. Around 1.9% of the sample belongs to the ten largest clones. Sequenced material: PBMCs. Every receptor here comes from a male donor in good health and CMV-seronegative.

This chain connects TRBV4-1 to TRBJ1-5; TRBD1 matches 11 bases. CDR3 length: 20 residues. Germline CDR1 is MGHRA and CDR2 is YSYEKL. The J segment lost 7 bases and the V segment lost 0 bases, leaving 17 bases of the junction unmatched. The CDR3 region is CASSQDLGVGTGGRGQPQHF. The CDR3 region has the DNA TGCGCCAGCAGCCAAGATCTGGGGGTCGGGACAGGGGGTCGAGGACAGCCCCAGCATTTT.

This clone was seen once. The CDR3 sequence is CASSYSGGALDEQFF. CDR3 bases: TGTGCCAGCAGTTACAGCGGGGGGGCTCTGGATGAGCAGTTCTTC. This chain links TRBV7-6 with TRBJ2-1; TRBD2 aligns across 10 bases. CDR1 and CDR2 from the germline V gene are SGHVS and FNYEAQ. The CDR3 spans 15 residues. V lost 6 bases, J lost 8 bases, and 10 bases stayed unmatched.

This clone was seen once. A junction boundary mismatches the germline segment, possibly from a read error. The chain is built from TRBV7-7 and TRBJ2-7, with 8 bases matching TRBD1. This CDR3 has 14 amino acids. Germline V lookup: CDR1 SSHAT, CDR2 FNYEAQ (reference sequence). CDR3 bases: TGTGCTAGCAGCACAGACAGGGGTGCCTACGAGCAGTACTTC. Translated, it gives CASSTDRGAYEQYF.

With respect to this clone: It is unclear where the CDR3 begins or ends on the DNA, so no DNA is shown, and the CDR3 is as TCRdb lists it. The chain combines TRBV7-9 with TRBJ2-7; the table's TRBD1 call for D was not verified on the DNA. CDR1 SEHNR and CDR2 FQNEAQ come from the germline V gene (reference sequence). The CDR3 region is 12 residues in length, termini included. CDR3: CASSSAWGTGAF.